This T cell receptor beta chain was sequenced during a study of blood T cell repertoires in COVID-19. Germline CDR1 and CDR2: PRHDT and FYEKMQ (reference sequence). V lost 4 bases, J lost 2 bases, and 13 bases lay in between. The CDR3 is made up of 15 amino acids. Only in-frame clones appear in the TCRdb table, and some are missing; sequencing was by immunoSEQ multiplex PCR. Seen here are over 350,000 clones, roughly 89% observed once, and the top ten hold more than 4%. This clone appeared once. What was sequenced was peripheral blood. This clonotype originated in a woman under 40 with acute or convalescent COVID-19. The chain recombines TRBV13 with TRBJ2-3, with a possible D match to TRBD2 (7 bases). CDR3 nucleotides: TGTGCCAGCAGCTCTAGGGGGGGGGACACAGATACGCAGTATTTT. Amino acids: CASSSRGGDTDTQYF.